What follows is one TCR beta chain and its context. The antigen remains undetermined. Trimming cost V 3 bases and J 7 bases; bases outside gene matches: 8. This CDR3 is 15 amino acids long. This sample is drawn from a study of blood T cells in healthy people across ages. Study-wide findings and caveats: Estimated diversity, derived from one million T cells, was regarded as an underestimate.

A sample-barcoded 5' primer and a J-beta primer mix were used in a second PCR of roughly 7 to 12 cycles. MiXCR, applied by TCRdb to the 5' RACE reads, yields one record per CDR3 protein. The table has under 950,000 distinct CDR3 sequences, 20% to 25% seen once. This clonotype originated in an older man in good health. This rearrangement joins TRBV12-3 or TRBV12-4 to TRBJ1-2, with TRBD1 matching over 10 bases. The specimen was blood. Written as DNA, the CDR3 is TGTGCCAGCAGTTTCCGGACAGGGGGGCCTGGTGGCTACACCTTC. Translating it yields CASSFRTGGPGGYTF.